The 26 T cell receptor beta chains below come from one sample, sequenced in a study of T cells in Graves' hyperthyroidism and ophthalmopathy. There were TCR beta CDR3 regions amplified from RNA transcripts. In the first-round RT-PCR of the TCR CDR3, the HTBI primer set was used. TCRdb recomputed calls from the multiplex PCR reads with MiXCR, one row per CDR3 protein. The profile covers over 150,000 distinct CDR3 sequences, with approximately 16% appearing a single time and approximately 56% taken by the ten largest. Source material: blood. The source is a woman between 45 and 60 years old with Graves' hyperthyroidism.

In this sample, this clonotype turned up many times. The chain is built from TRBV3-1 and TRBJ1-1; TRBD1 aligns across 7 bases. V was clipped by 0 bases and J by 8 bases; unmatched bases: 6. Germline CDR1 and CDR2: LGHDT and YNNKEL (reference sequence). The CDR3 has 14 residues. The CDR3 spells CASSQDLQGQEAFF. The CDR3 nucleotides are TGTGCCAGCAGCCAAGACTTGCAGGGACAGGAAGCTTTCTTT.

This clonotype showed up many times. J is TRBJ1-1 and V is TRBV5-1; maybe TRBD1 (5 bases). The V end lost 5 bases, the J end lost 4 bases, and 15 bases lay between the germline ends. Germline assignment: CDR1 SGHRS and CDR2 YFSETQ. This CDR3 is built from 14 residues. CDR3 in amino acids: CASRLGQRGTEAFF. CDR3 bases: TGCGCCAGCAGACTTGGCCAAAGGGGCACTGAAGCTTTCTTT.

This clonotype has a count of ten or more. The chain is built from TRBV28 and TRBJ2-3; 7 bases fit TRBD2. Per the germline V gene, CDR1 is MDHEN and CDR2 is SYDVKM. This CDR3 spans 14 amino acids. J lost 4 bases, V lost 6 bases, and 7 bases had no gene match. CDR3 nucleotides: TGTGCCAGCAGCGGGAGGTTAAGTGCAGATACGCAGTATTTT. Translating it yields CASSGRLSADTQYF.

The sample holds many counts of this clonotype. The CDR3 bases are TGTGCCAGCAGCCCCACCCGGGACATTTTTCAAGAGACCCAGTACTTC. Translation: CASSPTRDIFQETQYF. The chain combines TRBV11-2 with TRBJ2-5, with D perhaps matching TRBD1 (6 bases). CDR1 and CDR2 from the germline V gene are SGHAT and FQNNGV. V was pared by 5 bases and J by 2 bases, with 18 bases between. This CDR3 spans 16 amino acids.

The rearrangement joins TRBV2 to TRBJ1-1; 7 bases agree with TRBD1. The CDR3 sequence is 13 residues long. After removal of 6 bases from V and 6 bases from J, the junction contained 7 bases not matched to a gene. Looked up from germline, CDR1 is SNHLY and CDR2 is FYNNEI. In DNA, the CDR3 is TGTGCCAGCAGCCCCGGGACAGCTCCTGAAGCTTTCTTT. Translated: CASSPGTAPEAFF.

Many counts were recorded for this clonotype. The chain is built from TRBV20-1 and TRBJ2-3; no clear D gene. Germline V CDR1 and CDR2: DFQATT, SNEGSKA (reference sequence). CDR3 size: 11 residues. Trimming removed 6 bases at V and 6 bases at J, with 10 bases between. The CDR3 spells CSAVRSDTQYF. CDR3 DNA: TGCAGTGCGGTAAGGTCGGATACGCAGTATTTT.

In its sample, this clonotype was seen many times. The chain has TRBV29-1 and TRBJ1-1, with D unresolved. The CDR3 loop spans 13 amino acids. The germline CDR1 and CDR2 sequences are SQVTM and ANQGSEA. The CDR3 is CSASRGLNTEAFF. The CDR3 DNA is TGCAGTGCGTCCCGCGGGTTGAACACTGAAGCTTTCTTT.

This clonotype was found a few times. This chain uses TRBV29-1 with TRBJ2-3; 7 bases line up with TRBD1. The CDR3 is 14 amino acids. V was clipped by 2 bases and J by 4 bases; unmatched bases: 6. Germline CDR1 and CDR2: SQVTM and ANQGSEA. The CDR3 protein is CSVERQGQADTQYF. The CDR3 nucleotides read TGCAGCGTTGAAAGACAGGGTCAGGCAGATACGCAGTATTTT.

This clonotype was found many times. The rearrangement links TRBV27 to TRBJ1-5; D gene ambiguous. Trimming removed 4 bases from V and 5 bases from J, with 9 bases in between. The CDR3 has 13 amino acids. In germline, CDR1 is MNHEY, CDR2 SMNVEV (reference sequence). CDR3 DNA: TGTGCCAGCAGTTCAGACCTCGATCAGCCCCAGCATTTT. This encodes CASSSDLDQPQHF.

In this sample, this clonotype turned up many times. In DNA form, the CDR3 reads TGTGCCAGCAGTTACGCCAGGGGGCGATTAGATACGCAGTATTTT. This translates into CASSYARGRLDTQYF. J is TRBJ2-3 and V is TRBV6-1; 8 nucleotides agree with TRBD1. The V gene end was trimmed by 5 bases and the J gene end by 5 bases; junction bases not matched to a gene: 9. The germline V gene has CDR1 MNHNS and CDR2 SASEGT. There are 15 residues in the CDR3.

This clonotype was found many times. CDR3 DNA: TGTGCCAGCAGTGAAGACAGGGGGGTGAAAGCTTTCTTT. It is translated as CASSEDRGVKAFF. The chain recombines TRBV11-3 with TRBJ1-1, with 9 bases that match TRBD1. Germline CDR1 reads SGHNT; CDR2 reads YENEEA. V lost 6 bases and J lost 9; bases outside the gene matches: 8. The CDR3 is 13 residues long.

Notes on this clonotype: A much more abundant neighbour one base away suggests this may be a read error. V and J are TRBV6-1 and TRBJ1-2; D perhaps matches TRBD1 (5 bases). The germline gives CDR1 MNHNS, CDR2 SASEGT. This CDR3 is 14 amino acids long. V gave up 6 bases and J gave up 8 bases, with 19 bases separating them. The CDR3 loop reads CASRQTGRTRGYTF. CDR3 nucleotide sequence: TGTGCCAGCAGACAAACAGGACGGACCCGGGGCTACACCTTC.

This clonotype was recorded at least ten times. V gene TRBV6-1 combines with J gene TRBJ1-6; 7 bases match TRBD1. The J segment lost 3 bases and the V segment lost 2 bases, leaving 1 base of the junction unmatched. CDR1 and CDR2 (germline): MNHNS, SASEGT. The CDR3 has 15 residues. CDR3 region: CASSEWDSYNSPLHF. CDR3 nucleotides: TGTGCCAGCAGTGAATGGGACAGCTATAATTCACCCCTCCACTTT.

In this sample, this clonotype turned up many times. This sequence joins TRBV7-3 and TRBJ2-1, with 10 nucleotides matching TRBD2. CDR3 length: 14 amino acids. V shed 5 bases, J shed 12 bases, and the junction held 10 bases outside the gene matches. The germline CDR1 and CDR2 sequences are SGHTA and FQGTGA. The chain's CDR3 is CASSPGLADTRQFF. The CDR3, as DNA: TGTGCCAGCAGCCCCGGACTAGCGGATACCCGGCAGTTCTTC.

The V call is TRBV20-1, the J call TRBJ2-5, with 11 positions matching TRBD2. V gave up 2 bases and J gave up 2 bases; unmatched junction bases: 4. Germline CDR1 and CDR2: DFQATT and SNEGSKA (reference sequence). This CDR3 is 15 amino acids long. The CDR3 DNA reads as TGCAGTGCTAGAACTAGCGGGAGAGTTCAAGAGACCCAGTACTTC. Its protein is CSARTSGRVQETQYF.

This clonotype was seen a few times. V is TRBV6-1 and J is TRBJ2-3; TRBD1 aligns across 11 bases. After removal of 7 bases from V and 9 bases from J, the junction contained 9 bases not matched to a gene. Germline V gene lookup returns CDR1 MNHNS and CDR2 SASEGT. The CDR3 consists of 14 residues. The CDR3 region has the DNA TGTGCCAGCACCTTAAGGACAGGGGGCGGAACGCAGTATTTT. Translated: CASTLRTGGGTQYF.

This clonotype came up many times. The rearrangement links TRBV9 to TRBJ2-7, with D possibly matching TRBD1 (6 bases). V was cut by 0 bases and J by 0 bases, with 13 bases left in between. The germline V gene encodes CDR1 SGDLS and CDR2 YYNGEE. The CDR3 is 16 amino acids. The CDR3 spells CASSVAGTGHSYEQYF. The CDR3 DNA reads TGTGCCAGCAGCGTAGCCGGGACGGGACACTCCTACGAGCAGTACTTC.

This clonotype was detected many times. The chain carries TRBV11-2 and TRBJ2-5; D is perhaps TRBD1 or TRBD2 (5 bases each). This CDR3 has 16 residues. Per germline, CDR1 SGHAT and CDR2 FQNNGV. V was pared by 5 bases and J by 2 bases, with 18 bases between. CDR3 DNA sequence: TGTGCCAGCAGCATTGGGGACGCGGTGGGACAAGAGACCCAGTACTTC. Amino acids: CASSIGDAVGQETQYF. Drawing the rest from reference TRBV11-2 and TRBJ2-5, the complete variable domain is EAGVAQSPRYKIIEKRQSVAFWCNPISGHATLYWYQQILGQGPKLLIQFQNNGVVDDSQLPKDRFSAERLKGVDSTLKIQPAKLEDSAVYLCASSIGDAVGQETQYFGPGTRLLVL.

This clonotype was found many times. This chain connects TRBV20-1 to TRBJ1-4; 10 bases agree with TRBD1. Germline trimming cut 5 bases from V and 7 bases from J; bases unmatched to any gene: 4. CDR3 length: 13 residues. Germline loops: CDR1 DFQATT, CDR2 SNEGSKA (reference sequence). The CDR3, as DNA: TGCAGTGCTCGGACAGGGGGTGGTGAAAAACTGTTTTTT. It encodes CSARTGGGEKLFF.

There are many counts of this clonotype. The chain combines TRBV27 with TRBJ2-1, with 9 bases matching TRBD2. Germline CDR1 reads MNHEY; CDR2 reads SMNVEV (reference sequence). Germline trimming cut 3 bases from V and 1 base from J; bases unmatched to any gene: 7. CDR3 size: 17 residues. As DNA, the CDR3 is TGTGCCAGCAGTTTGTGGGCGGGAGGGAGTTCCTACAATGAGCAGTTCTTC. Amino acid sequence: CASSLWAGGSSYNEQFF.

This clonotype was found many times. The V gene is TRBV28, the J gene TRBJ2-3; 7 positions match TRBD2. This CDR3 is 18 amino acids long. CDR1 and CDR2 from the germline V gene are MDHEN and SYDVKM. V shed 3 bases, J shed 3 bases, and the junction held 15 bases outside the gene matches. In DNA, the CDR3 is TGTGCCAGCAGTTTTGTACTAGCGAGTGGAGCGGGTACAGATACGCAGTATTTT. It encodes CASSFVLASGAGTDTQYF.

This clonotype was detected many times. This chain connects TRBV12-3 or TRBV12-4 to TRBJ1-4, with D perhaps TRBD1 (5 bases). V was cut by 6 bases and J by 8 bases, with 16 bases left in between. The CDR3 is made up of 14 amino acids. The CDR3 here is CASSPDPGREKLFF. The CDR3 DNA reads TGTGCCAGCAGCCCGGACCCGGGGCGAGAAAAACTGTTTTTT.

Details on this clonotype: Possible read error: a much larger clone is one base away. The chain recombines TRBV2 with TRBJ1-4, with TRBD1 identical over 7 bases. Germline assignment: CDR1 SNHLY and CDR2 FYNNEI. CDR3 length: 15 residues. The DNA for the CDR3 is TGTGCCAGCTTGAGGAAGGGGGCAACTAATGAAGAACTGTTTTTT. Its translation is CASLRKGATNEELFF. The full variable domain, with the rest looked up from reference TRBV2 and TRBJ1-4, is EPEVTQTPSHQVTQMGQEVILRCVPISNHLYFYWYRQILGQKVEFLVSFYNNEISEKSEIFDDQFSVERPDGSNFTLKIRSTKLEDSAMYFCASLRKGATNEELFFGSGTQLSVL.

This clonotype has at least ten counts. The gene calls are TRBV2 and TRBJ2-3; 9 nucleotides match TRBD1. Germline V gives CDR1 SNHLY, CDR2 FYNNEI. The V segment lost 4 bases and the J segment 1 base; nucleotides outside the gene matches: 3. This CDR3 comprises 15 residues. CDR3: CASSGDRAGTDTQYF. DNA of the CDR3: TGTGCCAGCAGTGGGGACAGGGCCGGCACAGATACGCAGTATTTT.

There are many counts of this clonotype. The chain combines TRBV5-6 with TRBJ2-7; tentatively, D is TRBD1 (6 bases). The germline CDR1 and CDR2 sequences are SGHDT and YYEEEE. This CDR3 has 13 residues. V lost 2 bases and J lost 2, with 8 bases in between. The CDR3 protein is CASSFGTTYEQYF. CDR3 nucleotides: TGTGCCAGCAGCTTCGGGACAACCTACGAGCAGTACTTC.

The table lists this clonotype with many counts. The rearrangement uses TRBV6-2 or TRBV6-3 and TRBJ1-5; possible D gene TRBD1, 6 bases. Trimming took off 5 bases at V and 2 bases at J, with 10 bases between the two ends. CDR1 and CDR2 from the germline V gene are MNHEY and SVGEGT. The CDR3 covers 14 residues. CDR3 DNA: TGTGCCAGCAGTGACACAGGGCGCAATCAGCCCCAGCATTTT. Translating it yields CASSDTGRNQPQHF.